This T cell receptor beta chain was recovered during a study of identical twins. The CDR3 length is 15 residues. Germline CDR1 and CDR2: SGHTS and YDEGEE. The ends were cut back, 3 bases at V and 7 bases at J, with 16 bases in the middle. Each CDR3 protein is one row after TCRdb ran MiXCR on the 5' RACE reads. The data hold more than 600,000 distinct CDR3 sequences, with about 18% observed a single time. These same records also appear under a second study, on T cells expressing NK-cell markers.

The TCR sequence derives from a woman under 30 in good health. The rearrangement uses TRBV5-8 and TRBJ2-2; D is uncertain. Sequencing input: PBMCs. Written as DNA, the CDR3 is TGTGCCAGCAGCTCACGGGTCTCGGAGAGCGGGGAGCTGTTTTTT. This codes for CASSSRVSESGELFF. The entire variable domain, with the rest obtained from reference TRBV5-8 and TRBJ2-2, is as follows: EAGVTQSPTHLIKTRGQQATLRCSPISGHTSVYWYQQALGLGLQFLLWYDEGEERNRGNFPPRFSGRQFPNYSSELNVNALELEDSALYLCASSSRVSESGELFFGEGSRLTVL.